What follows describes a single T cell receptor (beta chain). Its antigen is currently unknown. Nominally healthy donors were sampled, though unrecorded immune exposures were likely. Trimming stripped 5 bases from V and 0 bases from J, with 16 bases between. The CDR3 totals 16 residues. Germline V gene lookup returns CDR1 MDHEN and CDR2 SYDVKM. The PCR ran on 60 Vbeta and 13 Jbeta primers. Clones were sequenced by immunoSEQ multiplex PCR, and TCRdb holds only the in-frame ones, with some missing. The sample carries 150,000 or so clones, nearly 80% recorded once. The sample originates from a study of cytomegalovirus exposure and HLA in healthy donors. Findings and caveats of the study: A link between a missense DCLRE1C variant and TCR beta V- and J-gene trimming emerged from a later analysis.

Material for sequencing was PBMCs. The chain recombines TRBV28 with TRBJ1-1, with unresolved D. The clonotype was recovered from a woman aged 40 to 50 in good health and CMV-seronegative. CDR3 coding DNA: TGTGCCAGCAGTCCGGGGAGGGCGGGAATGAACACTGAAGCTTTCTTT. It specifies CASSPGRAGMNTEAFF. Complete variable domain (other parts from reference TRBV28 and TRBJ1-1): DVKVTQSSRYLVKRTGEKVFLECVQDMDHENMFWYRQDPGLGLRLIYFSYDVKMKEKGDIPEGYSVSREKKERFSLILESASTNQTSMYLCASSPGRAGMNTEAFFGQGTRLTVV.